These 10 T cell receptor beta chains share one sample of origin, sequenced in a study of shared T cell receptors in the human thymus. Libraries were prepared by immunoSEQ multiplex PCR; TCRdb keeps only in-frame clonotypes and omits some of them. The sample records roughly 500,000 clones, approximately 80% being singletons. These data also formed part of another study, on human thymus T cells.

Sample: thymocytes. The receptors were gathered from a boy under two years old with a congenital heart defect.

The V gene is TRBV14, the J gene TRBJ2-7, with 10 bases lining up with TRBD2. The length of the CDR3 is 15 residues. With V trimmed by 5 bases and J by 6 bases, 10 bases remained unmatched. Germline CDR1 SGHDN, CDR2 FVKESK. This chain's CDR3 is CASSSQSGRALEQYF. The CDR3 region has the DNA TGTGCCAGCAGCTCGCAGAGCGGGAGGGCCCTCGAGCAGTACTTC. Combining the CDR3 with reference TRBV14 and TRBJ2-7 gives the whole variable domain EAGVTQFPSHSVIEKGQTVTLRCDPISGHDNLYWYRRVMGKEIKFLLHFVKESKQDESGMPNNRFLAERTGGTYSTLKVQPAELEDSGVYFCASSSQSGRALEQYFGPGTRLTVT.

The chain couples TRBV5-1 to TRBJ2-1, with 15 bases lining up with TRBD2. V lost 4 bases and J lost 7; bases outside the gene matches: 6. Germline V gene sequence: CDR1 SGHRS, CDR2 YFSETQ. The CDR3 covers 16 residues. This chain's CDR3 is CASSRGLAGGENEQFF. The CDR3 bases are TGCGCCAGCAGCAGGGGACTAGCGGGAGGAGAGAATGAGCAGTTCTTC.

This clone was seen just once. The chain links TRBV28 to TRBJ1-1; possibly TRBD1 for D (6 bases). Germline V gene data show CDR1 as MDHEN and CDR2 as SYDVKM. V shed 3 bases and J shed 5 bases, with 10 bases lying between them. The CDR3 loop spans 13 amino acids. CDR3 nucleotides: TGTGCCAGCAGTTTCGGGGGGCTAACTGAAGCTTTCTTT. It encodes CASSFGGLTEAFF.

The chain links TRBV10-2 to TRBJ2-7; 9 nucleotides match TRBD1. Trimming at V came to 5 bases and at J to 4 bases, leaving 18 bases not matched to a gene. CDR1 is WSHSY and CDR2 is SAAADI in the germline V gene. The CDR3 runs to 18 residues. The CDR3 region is CASSFCLVGGTGSYEQYF. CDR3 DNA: TGCGCCAGCAGTTTCTGCTTAGTGGGGGGGACAGGGTCTTACGAGCAGTACTTC.

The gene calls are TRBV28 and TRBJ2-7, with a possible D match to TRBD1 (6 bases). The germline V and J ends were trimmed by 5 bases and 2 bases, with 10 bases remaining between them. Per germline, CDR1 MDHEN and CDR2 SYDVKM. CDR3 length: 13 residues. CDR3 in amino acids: CASSMGAPYEQYF. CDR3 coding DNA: TGTGCCAGCAGTATGGGGGCCCCCTACGAGCAGTACTTC.

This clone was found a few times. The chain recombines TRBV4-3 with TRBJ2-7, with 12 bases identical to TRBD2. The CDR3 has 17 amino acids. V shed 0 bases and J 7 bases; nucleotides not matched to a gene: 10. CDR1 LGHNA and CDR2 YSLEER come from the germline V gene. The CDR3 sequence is CASSQDLTTSGSGEQYF. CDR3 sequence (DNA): TGCGCCAGCAGCCAAGATCTTACGACTAGCGGGAGTGGGGAGCAGTACTTC.

As DNA, the CDR3 is TGTGCCAGCAGTGAAGCTCGACAAGGTTTGAACACTGAAGCTTTCTTT. Translation: CASSEARQGLNTEAFF. V usage is TRBV6-1 and J usage is TRBJ1-1, with D uncertain. Germline loops: CDR1 MNHNS, CDR2 SASEGT. This CDR3 comprises 16 residues. V was shortened by 0 bases and J by 0 bases, with 11 bases between the two germline ends.

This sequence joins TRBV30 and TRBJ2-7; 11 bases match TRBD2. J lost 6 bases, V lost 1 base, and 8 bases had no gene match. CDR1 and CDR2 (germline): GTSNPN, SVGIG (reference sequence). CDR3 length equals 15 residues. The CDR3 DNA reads TGTGCCTGGAGTGGGACCGGGACTAGCGGCGGCGAGCAGTACTTC. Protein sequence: CAWSGTGTSGGEQYF.

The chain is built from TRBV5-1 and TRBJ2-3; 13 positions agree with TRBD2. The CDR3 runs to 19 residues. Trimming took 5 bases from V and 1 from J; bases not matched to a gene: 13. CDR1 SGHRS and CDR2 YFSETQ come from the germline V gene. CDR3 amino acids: CASRRGRTSGSGGTDTQYF. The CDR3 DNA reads TGCGCCAGCAGGAGGGGGCGGACTAGCGGGAGTGGGGGCACAGATACGCAGTATTTT. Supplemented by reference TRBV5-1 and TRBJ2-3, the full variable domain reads KAGVTQTPRYLIKTRGQQVTLSCSPISGHRSVSWYQQTPGQGLQFLFEYFSETQRNKGNFPGRFSGRQFSNSRSEMNVSTLELGDSALYLCASRRGRTSGSGGTDTQYFGPGTRLTVL.

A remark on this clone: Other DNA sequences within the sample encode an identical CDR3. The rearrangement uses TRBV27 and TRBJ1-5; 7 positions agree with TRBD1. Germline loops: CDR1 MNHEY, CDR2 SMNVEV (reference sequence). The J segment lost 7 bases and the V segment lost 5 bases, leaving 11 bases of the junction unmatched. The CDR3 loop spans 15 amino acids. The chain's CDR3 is CASSPRGPGGQPQHF. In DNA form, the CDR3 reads TGTGCCAGCAGTCCTAGGGGTCCAGGGGGACAGCCCCAGCATTTT.